The 2 T cell receptor beta chains below were found in one sample sequenced in a study of control samples from healthy donors and cancer patients. TCRdb keeps only in-frame clones here, not all; method: immunoSEQ multiplex PCR. The sample gives more than 20,000 clones, roughly 91% of which show up once; roughly an eighth is in the top ten. Material for sequencing was PBMCs. The receptors shown here come from a man aged 45-65 years with lung cancer.

The chain recombines TRBV19 with TRBJ2-1; D gene uncertain. Between the trimmed V and J ends, which lost 1 base and 0 bases, there was a span of 4 bases. This CDR3 has 14 amino acids. Germline V CDR1 and CDR2: LNHDA, SQIVND (reference sequence). The CDR3 bases are TGTGCCAGTAGTATAGGGGTCTCCTACAATGAGCAGTTCTTC. Amino acid sequence: CASSIGVSYNEQFF. The whole variable domain, filled in from reference TRBV19 and TRBJ2-1, reads DGGITQSPKYLFRKEGQNVTLSCEQNLNHDAMYWYRQDPGQGLRLIYYSQIVNDFQKGDIAEGYSVSREKKESFPLTVTSAQKNPTAFYLCASSIGVSYNEQFFGPGTRLTVL.

This rearrangement joins TRBV2 to TRBJ2-1; D ambiguous. V shed 4 bases and J shed 10 bases, with 14 bases lying between them. In germline, CDR1 is SNHLY, CDR2 FYNNEI. The CDR3 covers 13 residues. The CDR3 is CASSVFRPDEQFF. For the CDR3, the DNA is TGTGCCAGCAGTGTTTTTCGCCCTGACGAGCAGTTCTTC.